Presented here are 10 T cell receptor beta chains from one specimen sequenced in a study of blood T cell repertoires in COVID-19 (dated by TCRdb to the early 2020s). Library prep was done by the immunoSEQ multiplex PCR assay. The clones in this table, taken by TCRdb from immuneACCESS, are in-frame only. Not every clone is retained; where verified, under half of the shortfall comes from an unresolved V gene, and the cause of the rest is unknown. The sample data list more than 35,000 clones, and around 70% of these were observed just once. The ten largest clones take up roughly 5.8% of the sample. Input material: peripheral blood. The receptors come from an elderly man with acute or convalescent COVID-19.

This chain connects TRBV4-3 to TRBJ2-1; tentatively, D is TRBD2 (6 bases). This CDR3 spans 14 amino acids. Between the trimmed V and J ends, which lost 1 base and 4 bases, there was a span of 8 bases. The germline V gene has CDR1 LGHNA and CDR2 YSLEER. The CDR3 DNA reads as TGCGCCAGCAGCCAAGCGCGGGGATACAATGAGCAGTTCTTC. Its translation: CASSQARGYNEQFF.

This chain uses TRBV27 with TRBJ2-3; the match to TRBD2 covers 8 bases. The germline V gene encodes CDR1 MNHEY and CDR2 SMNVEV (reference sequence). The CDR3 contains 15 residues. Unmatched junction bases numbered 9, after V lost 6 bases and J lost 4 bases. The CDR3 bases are TGTGCCAGCAGACCGGGGACTAGACAAGCAGATACGCAGTATTTT. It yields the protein CASRPGTRQADTQYF.

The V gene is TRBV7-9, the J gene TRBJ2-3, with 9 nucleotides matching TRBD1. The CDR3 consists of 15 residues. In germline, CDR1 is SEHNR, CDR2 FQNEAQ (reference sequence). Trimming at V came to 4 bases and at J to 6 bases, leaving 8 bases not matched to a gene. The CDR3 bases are TGTGCCAGCAGCTCCCGGGACAGGGCCCAGGATACGCAGTATTTT. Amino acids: CASSSRDRAQDTQYF.

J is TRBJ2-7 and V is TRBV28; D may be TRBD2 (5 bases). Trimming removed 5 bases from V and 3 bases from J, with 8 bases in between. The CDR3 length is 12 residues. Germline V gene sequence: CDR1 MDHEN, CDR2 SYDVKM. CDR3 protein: CASSAGIYEQYF. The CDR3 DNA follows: TGTGCCAGCAGTGCCGGGATCTACGAGCAGTACTTC.

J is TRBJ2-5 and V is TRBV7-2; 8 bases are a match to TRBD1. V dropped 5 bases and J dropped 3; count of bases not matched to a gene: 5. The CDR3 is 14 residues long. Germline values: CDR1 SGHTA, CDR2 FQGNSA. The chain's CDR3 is CASSGQGNKETQYF. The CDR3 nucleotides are TGTGCCAGCAGCGGACAGGGAAATAAAGAGACCCAGTACTTC.

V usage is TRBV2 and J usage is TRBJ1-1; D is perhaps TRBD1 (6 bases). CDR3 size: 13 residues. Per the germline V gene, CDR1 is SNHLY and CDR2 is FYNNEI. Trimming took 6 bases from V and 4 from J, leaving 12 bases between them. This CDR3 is CASRPRDTTEAFF. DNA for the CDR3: TGTGCCAGCAGACCCCGGGACACCACTGAAGCTTTCTTT.

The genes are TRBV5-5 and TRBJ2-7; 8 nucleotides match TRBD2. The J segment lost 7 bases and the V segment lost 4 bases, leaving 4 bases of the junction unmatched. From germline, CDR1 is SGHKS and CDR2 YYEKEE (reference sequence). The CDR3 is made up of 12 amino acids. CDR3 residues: CASSVTSGEQYF. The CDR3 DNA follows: TGTGCCAGCAGCGTAACTAGCGGAGAGCAGTACTTC.

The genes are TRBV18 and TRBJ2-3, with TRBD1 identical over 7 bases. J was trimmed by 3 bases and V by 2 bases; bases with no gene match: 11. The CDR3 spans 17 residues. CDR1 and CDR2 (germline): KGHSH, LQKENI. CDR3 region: CASSPSSRDRKTDTQYF. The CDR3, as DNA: TGTGCCAGCTCACCATCTTCAAGGGACAGAAAAACAGATACGCAGTATTTT.

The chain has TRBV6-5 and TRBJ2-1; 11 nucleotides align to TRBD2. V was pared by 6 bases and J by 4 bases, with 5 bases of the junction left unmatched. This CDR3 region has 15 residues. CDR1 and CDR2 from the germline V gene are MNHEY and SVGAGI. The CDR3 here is CASSALAGGYNEQFF. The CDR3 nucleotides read TGTGCCAGCAGCGCTCTAGCGGGGGGATACAATGAGCAGTTCTTC.

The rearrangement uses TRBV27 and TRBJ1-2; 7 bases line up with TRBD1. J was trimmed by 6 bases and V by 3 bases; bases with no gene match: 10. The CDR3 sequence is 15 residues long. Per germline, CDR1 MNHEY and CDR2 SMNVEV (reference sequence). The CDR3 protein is CASSFRGQAPHGYTF. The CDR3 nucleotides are TGTGCCAGCAGTTTCCGCGGACAGGCTCCCCATGGCTACACCTTC.